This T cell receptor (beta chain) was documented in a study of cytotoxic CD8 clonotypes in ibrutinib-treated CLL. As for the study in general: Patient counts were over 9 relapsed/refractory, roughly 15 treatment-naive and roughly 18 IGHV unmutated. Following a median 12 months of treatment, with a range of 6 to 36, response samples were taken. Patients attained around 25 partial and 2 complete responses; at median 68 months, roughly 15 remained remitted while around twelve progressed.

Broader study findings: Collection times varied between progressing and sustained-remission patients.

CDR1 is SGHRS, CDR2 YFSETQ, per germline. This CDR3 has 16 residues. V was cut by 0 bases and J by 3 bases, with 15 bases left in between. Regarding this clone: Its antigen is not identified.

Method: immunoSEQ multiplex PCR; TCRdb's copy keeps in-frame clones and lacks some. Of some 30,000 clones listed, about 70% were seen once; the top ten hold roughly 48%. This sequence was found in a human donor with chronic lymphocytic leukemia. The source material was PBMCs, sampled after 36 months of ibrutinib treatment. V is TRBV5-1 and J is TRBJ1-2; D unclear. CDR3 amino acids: CASSLAATVWDYGYTF. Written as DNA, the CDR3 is TGCGCCAGCAGCTTGGCCGCGACGGTTTGGGACTATGGCTACACCTTC. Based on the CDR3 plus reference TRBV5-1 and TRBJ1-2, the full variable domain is KAGVTQTPRYLIKTRGQQVTLSCSPISGHRSVSWYQQTPGQGLQFLFEYFSETQRNKGNFPGRFSGRQFSNSRSEMNVSTLELGDSALYLCASSLAATVWDYGYTFGSGTRLTVV.